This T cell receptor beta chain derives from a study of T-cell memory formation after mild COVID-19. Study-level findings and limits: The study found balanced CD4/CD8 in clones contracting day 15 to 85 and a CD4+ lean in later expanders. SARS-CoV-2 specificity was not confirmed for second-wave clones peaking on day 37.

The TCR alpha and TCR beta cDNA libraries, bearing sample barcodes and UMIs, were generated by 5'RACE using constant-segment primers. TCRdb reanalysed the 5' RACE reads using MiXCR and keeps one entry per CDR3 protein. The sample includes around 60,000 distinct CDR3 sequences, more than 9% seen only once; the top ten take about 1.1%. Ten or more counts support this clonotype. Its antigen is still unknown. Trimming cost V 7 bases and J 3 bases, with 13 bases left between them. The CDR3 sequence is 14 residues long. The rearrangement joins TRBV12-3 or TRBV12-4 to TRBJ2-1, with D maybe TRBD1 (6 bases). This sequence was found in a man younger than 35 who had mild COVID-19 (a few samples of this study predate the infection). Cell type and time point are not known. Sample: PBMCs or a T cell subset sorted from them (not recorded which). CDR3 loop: CASTYRDSYNEQFF. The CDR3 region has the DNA TGTGCCAGCACCTACAGGGATAGCTACAATGAGCAGTTCTTC.